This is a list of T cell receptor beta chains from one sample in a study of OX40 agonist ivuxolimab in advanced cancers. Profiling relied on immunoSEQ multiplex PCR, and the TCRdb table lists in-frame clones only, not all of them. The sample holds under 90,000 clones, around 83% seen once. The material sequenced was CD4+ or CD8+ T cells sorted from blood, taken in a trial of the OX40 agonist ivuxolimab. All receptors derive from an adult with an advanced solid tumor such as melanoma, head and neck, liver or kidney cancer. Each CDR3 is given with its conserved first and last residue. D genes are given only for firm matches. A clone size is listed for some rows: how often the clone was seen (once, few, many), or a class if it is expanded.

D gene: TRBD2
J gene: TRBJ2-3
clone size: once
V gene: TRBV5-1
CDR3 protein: CASSLLAGGSTDTQYF
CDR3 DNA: TGCGCCAGCAGCTTACTAGCGGGGGGTTCCACAGATACGCAGTATTTT

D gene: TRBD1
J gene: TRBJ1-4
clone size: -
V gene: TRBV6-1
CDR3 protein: CASSGRKTGEANEKLFF
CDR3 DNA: TGTGCCAGCAGTGGACGAAAAACAGGGGAGGCTAATGAAAAACTGTTTTTT

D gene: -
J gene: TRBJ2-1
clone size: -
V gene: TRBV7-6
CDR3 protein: CASSKQEYNEQFF
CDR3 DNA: TGTGCCAGCAGCAAACAGGAATACAATGAGCAGTTCTTC

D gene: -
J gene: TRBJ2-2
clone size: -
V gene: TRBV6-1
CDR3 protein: CASSALGAGELFF
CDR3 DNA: TGTGCCAGCAGCGCCTTGGGGGCCGGGGAGCTGTTTTTT

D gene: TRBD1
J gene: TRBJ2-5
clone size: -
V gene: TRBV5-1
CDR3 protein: CASSLTGGETQYF
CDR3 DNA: TGCGCCAGCAGCCTCACAGGGGGGGAGACCCAGTACTTC

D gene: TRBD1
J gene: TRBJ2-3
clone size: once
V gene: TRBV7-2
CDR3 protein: CAIGQGAIDTQYF
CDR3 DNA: TGTGCCATTGGACAGGGGGCTATAGATACGCAGTATTTT

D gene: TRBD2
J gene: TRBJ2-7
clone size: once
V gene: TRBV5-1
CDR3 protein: CASSSPILAGGPDEQYF
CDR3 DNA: TGCGCCAGCAGCAGCCCTATACTAGCGGGGGGGCCCGACGAGCAGTACTTC

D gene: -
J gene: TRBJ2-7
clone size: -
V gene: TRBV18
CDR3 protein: CASSPPSRGGREQYF
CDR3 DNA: TGTGCCAGCTCACCACCGTCCAGGGGCGGTCGGGAGCAGTACTTC

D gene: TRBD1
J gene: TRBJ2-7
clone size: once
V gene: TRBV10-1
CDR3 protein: CASRLRQGAYEQYF
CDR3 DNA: TGCGCCAGCAGGCTTCGACAGGGGGCCTACGAGCAGTACTTC

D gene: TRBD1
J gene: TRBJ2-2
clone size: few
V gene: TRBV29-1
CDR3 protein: CSADRGYTGELFF
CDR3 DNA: TGCAGCGCGGACAGGGGATACACCGGGGAGCTGTTTTTT